Following are 13 T cell receptor beta chains from one sample sequenced in a study of Graves' ophthalmopathy and Graves' hyperthyroidism. Amplified material comprised TCR beta CDR3 regions derived from RNA transcripts. The workflow started with a first-round RT-PCR run with HTBI primers and then moved on to a second-round multiplex PCR. One entry per CDR3 protein results from TCRdb running MiXCR on the multiplex PCR reads. The top ten clones hold around 9.8% of a sample with under 250,000 distinct CDR3 sequences, 25% to 30% of them seen once. The specimen was peripheral blood. All receptors come from a man over 45 with Graves' ophthalmopathy.

This clonotype was found many times. The J gene is TRBJ2-7, the V gene TRBV27; 7 nucleotides align to TRBD2. Germline V gene sequence: CDR1 MNHEY, CDR2 SMNVEV (reference sequence). This CDR3 is 14 amino acids long. The trim removed 8 bases at V and 2 bases at J, leaving 9 bases unmatched. The CDR3 DNA follows: TGTGCCAGCGGGCTGGGAGCGGGAACCTACGAGCAGTACTTC. Amino acids: CASGLGAGTYEQYF.

This clonotype was recorded many times. CDR3 in DNA: TGTGCCAGCAGCTTAGGTGGGGGCCGGCTAGCCAAAAACATTCAGTACTTC. Its translation: CASSLGGGRLAKNIQYF. The chain couples TRBV7-2 to TRBJ2-4; D perhaps matches TRBD1 (6 bases). CDR1 and CDR2 (germline): SGHTA, FQGNSA. The CDR3 spans 17 residues. The ends were cut back, 1 base at V and 0 bases at J, with 13 bases in the middle. Combining the CDR3 with reference TRBV7-2 and TRBJ2-4 gives the whole variable domain GAGVSQSPSNKVTEKGKDVELRCDPISGHTALYWYRQSLGQGLEFLIYFQGNSAPDKSGLPSDRFSAERTGGSVSTLTIQRTQQEDSAVYLCASSLGGGRLAKNIQYFGAGTRLSVL.

This clonotype has only one observation. The CDR3 DNA is TGTGCCAGCAGGGCAGGACAGGAGTACTCCTACGAGCAGTACTTC. Its translation: CASRAGQEYSYEQYF. This chain links TRBV6-1 with TRBJ2-7, with 7 positions matching TRBD1. Germline V gene sequence: CDR1 MNHNS, CDR2 SASEGT. The CDR3 sequence is 15 residues long. The junction had 8 bases not matched to a gene; V was cut back by 6 bases and J by 0 bases.

This clonotype was observed a single time. The chain carries TRBV28 and TRBJ2-7, with D perhaps given as TRBD1 or TRBD2 (5 bases each). The CDR3 consists of 16 residues. Between the trimmed V and J ends, which lost 7 bases and 3 bases, there was a span of 22 bases. The germline gives CDR1 MDHEN, CDR2 SYDVKM. The CDR3 spells CASITEGSPGFYEQYF. The CDR3 nucleotides are TGTGCCAGCATAACCGAGGGGTCCCCTGGATTCTACGAGCAGTACTTC.

This clonotype has a count of ten or more. This chain connects TRBV10-3 to TRBJ1-5; D is possibly TRBD1 (5 bases). Per germline, CDR1 ENHRY and CDR2 SYGVKD. The CDR3 totals 15 residues. V was pared by 4 bases and J by 2 bases, with 12 bases between. In DNA form, the CDR3 reads TGTGCCATCAGTGGTGAGCAGGGTGGCAATCAGCCCCAGCATTTT. Protein: CAISGEQGGNQPQHF.

This clonotype was counted many times. The rearrangement links TRBV6-5 to TRBJ1-6; D gene ambiguous. The V gene's germline CDR1 is MNHEY and CDR2 SVGAGI. The V and J ends lost 6 bases and 4 bases respectively, with 16 bases between them. This CDR3 has 16 residues. The CDR3 loop reads CASSYRTTRYNSPLHF. CDR3 DNA: TGTGCCAGCAGCTATCGGACGACCCGGTATAATTCACCCCTCCACTTT.

This clonotype appeared many times. This chain uses TRBV3-1 with TRBJ1-1; the D gene is possibly TRBD1 (5 bases). Trimming shortened V by 8 bases and J by 4 bases, and 17 bases separated the two germline ends. The CDR3 sequence is 14 residues long. CDR1 is LGHDT and CDR2 is YNNKEL in the germline V gene (reference sequence). CDR3 sequence reads: CASGRDGGATEAFF. CDR3 bases: TGTGCCAGCGGTCGGGACGGCGGGGCCACTGAAGCTTTCTTT.

This clonotype was counted many times. J is TRBJ2-2 and V is TRBV4-2; 8 nucleotides align to TRBD1. The V gene end was trimmed by 3 bases and the J gene end by 6 bases; junction bases not matched to a gene: 18. Germline V gene data show CDR1 as LGHNA and CDR2 as YNFKEQ. The CDR3 is 19 amino acids. The CDR3 sequence: CASSHVQQGALRSSGELFF. CDR3 nucleotides: TGTGCCAGCAGCCACGTACAGCAGGGGGCCCTGAGGTCTTCCGGGGAGCTGTTTTTT.

This clonotype has ten or more counts. This chain uses TRBV27 with TRBJ2-7; possible D gene TRBD1, 5 bases. V was shortened by 2 bases and J by 3 bases, with 11 bases between the two germline ends. CDR1 and CDR2 (germline): MNHEY, SMNVEV (reference sequence). CDR3 size: 14 residues. The CDR3 sequence is CASSLRQFDYEQYF. The CDR3, as DNA: TGTGCCAGCAGTTTACGACAGTTCGACTACGAGCAGTACTTC.

This clonotype was counted ten times or more. J is TRBJ2-2 and V is TRBV29-1; either TRBD1 or TRBD2 may fit D (7 bases each). This CDR3 region has 13 residues. The germline V gene encodes CDR1 SQVTM and CDR2 ANQGSEA. V gave up 5 bases and J gave up 4 bases, with 11 bases separating them. This CDR3 is CSVSGGVTGELFF. CDR3 nucleotides: TGCAGCGTTTCAGGGGGGGTCACCGGGGAGCTGTTTTTT.

This clonotype was found a few times. The chain has TRBV6-1 and TRBJ1-2; TRBD1 agrees at 7 bases. After removal of 6 bases from V and 8 bases from J, the junction contained 6 bases not matched to a gene. This CDR3 region has 12 residues. Germline lookup yields CDR1 MNHNS and CDR2 SASEGT. The CDR3 here is CASRTGLTGYTF. The CDR3 nucleotides are TGTGCCAGCAGGACAGGGTTAACGGGCTACACCTTC.

This clonotype was picked up many times. The V and J genes are TRBV20-1 and TRBJ2-7; 14 positions match TRBD2. The CDR3 sequence is 14 residues long. From germline, CDR1 is DFQATT and CDR2 SNEGSKA (reference sequence). V lost 3 bases and J lost 2; bases outside the gene matches: 0. In DNA form, the CDR3 reads TGCAGTGCTAGGGGACTAGCGGGAGCCTACGAGCAGTACTTC. Its protein product is CSARGLAGAYEQYF.

This chain joins TRBV5-5 and TRBJ2-7; TRBD1 agrees at 10 bases. Unmatched junction bases numbered 10, after V lost 3 bases and J lost 4 bases. From germline, CDR1 is SGHKS and CDR2 YYEKEE (reference sequence). The CDR3 is made up of 16 amino acids. CDR3 sequence reads: CASSSNSGQGLYEQYF. The CDR3 bases are TGTGCCAGCAGCTCTAACTCGGGACAGGGGTTATACGAGCAGTACTTC.